These 26 T cell receptor beta chains were all obtained from the same sample, sequenced in a study of blood T cell repertoires in COVID-19. Libraries were prepared by immunoSEQ multiplex PCR; TCRdb keeps only in-frame clonotypes and omits some of them. The sample carries 650,000 to 800,000 clones, over 80% recorded once. Material: peripheral blood. These receptors were collected from a woman under 30 with acute or convalescent COVID-19.

V usage is TRBV30 and J usage is TRBJ1-1; D gene unclear. The CDR3 totals 12 residues. Germline lookup yields CDR1 GTSNPN and CDR2 SVGIG (reference sequence). V dropped 1 base and J dropped 4 bases, with 7 bases sitting between them. The CDR3 nucleotides read TGTGCCTGGAGTGAGCCGGGCACTGAAGCTTTCTTT. Translating it yields CAWSEPGTEAFF.

The chain uses TRBV3-1 (or the pseudogene TRBV3-2) and TRBJ1-2; D may be TRBD1 (5 bases). The CDR3 contains 11 residues. CDR1 and CDR2 from the germline V gene are LGHDT and YNNKEL (reference sequence). V was trimmed by 1 base and J by 14 bases, leaving 11 bases between them. In DNA, the CDR3 is TGTGCCAGCAGCCAAGGCGGGGGTGGAACCTTC. This encodes CASSQGGGGTF.

The chain recombines TRBV19 with TRBJ1-5; D not resolved. This CDR3 is built from 14 residues. Germline values: CDR1 LNHDA, CDR2 SQIVND (reference sequence). V lost 2 bases and J lost 3, with 8 bases in between. In nucleotides, the CDR3 is TGTGCCAGTAGTATAATGCGTTTCAATCAGCCCCAGCATTTT. Translated, it gives CASSIMRFNQPQHF.

The chain has TRBV4-1 and TRBJ2-5; D possibly corresponds to TRBD2 (6 bases). V was trimmed by 8 bases and J by 2 bases, leaving 15 bases between them. Germline CDR1 reads MGHRA; CDR2 reads YSYEKL. CDR3 length equals 14 residues. The CDR3 sequence is CASRGSQPQETQYF. For the CDR3, the DNA is TGCGCCAGCCGGGGGAGCCAGCCTCAAGAGACCCAGTACTTC.

The J gene is TRBJ1-2, the V gene TRBV21-1; TRBD1 was called by the table and not checked on the DNA. TRBV21-1 is designated a pseudogene. The CDR3 is 14 amino acids. The CDR3 DNA follows: TGTGCCAGCAGCTTTCGACAGGGGCCTGAGGGCTACACCTTC. Translation: CASSFRQGPEGYTF.

The table lists this clone with a count of one. This chain connects TRBV5-1 to TRBJ2-7; 13 bases match TRBD2. Per the germline V gene, CDR1 is SGHRS and CDR2 is YFSETQ. With V trimmed by 5 bases and J by 7 bases, 9 bases remained unmatched. CDR3 length: 15 residues. The CDR3 DNA sequence: TGCGCCAGCAGTTTAGGACTAGCGGGGGTCCTGGAGCAGTACTTC. Translating it yields CASSLGLAGVLEQYF.

In this sample, this clone turned up a few times. V usage is TRBV30 and J usage is TRBJ1-3, with D perhaps matching TRBD1 (5 bases). V gave up 0 bases and J gave up 1 base, with 7 bases separating them. CDR1 and CDR2 from the germline V gene are GTSNPN and SVGIG (reference sequence). The CDR3 loop spans 14 amino acids. The DNA of the CDR3 is TGTGCCTGGAGTGTTCCAGGGTCTGGAAACACCATATATTTT. Protein product: CAWSVPGSGNTIYF.

The table lists this clone with many counts. J is TRBJ2-7 and V is TRBV13; no firm D call. Germline-derived CDR1 and CDR2 are PRHDT and FYEKMQ (reference sequence). The CDR3 covers 14 residues. With 2 bases removed from V and 0 bases from J, the gap between germline ends came to 8 bases. CDR3 protein: CASSLTPSSYEQYF. CDR3 in DNA: TGTGCCAGCAGCTTAACTCCGAGCTCCTACGAGCAGTACTTC. The full variable domain, with the rest looked up from reference TRBV13 and TRBJ2-7, is AAGVIQSPRHLIKEKRETATLKCYPIPRHDTVYWYQQGPGQDPQFLISFYEKMQSDKGSIPDRFSAQQFSDYHSELNMSSLELGDSALYFCASSLTPSSYEQYFGPGTRLTVT.

This clone was found once. This rearrangement joins TRBV2 to TRBJ2-3; D is perhaps TRBD2 (5 bases). Trimming pared 4 bases from V and 9 bases from J, leaving 14 bases between. The germline V gene has CDR1 SNHLY and CDR2 FYNNEI. CDR3 length equals 13 residues. In nucleotides, the CDR3 is TGTGCCAGCAGTGTGGCTAGCCCAGGAACGCAGTATTTT. The encoded protein is CASSVASPGTQYF.

The chain employs TRBV25-1 and TRBJ2-1; 13 bases map to TRBD2. V lost 5 bases, J lost 4 bases, and 5 bases stayed unmatched. Germline CDR1 is MGHDK and CDR2 is SYGVNS. This CDR3 has 16 amino acids. The CDR3 nucleotides are TGTGCCAGCAGTTTTGGGACTAGCGGGATATACAATGAGCAGTTCTTC. Encoded protein: CASSFGTSGIYNEQFF. The variable domain in full, with the rest retrieved from reference TRBV25-1 and TRBJ2-1, is EADIYQTPRYLVIGTGKKITLECSQTMGHDKMYWYQQDPGMELHLIHYSYGVNSTEKGDLSSESTVSRIRTEHFPLTLESARPSHTSQYLCASSFGTSGIYNEQFFGPGTRLTVL.

This clone occurred once. This chain connects TRBV28 to TRBJ1-2; 11 nucleotides agree with TRBD1. In germline, CDR1 is MDHEN, CDR2 SYDVKM. The CDR3 spans 14 residues. Germline trimming cut 11 bases from V and 8 bases from J; bases unmatched to any gene: 13. The CDR3 DNA reads TGTGCCGGAGGTTTAAGGACAGGGGGCAAGGGCTACACCTTC. This translates into CAGGLRTGGKGYTF.

The chain is built from TRBV5-8 and TRBJ1-6, with TRBD1 matching over 7 bases. The CDR3 consists of 14 residues. V shed 0 bases and J 10 bases; nucleotides not matched to a gene: 4. CDR1 and CDR2 (germline): SGHTS, YDEGEE. The CDR3 DNA follows: TGTGCCAGCAGCTTGGGACAGGGAACGTCACCCCTCCACTTT. The encoded protein is CASSLGQGTSPLHF.

The chain employs TRBV28 and TRBJ2-7; D is uncertain. Between the trimmed V and J ends, which lost 5 bases and 10 bases, there was a span of 24 bases. The CDR3 is made up of 15 amino acids. CDR1 and CDR2 from the germline V gene are MDHEN and SYDVKM. In DNA form, the CDR3 reads TGTGCCAGCAGTCCAATGACGATTGGCTCCGGGTTACAGTACTTC. Encoded protein: CASSPMTIGSGLQYF.

V gene TRBV7-9 combines with J gene TRBJ1-2; D perhaps matches TRBD1 (6 bases). V was shortened by 1 base and J by 4 bases, with 16 bases between the two germline ends. This CDR3 comprises 16 residues. Germline-derived CDR1 and CDR2 are SEHNR and FQNEAQ (reference sequence). In DNA form, the CDR3 reads TGTGCCAGCAGCTTAGTGGGAGCGGGGGGCGGCTATGGCTACACCTTC. This translates into CASSLVGAGGGYGYTF.

In this sample, this clone turned up once. V usage is TRBV3-1 (or the pseudogene TRBV3-2) and J usage is TRBJ1-3; no clear D gene. Germline lookup yields CDR1 LGHDT and CDR2 YNNKEL (reference sequence). The CDR3 extends over 15 amino acids. Trimming took off 1 base at V and 1 base at J, with 8 bases between the two ends. DNA for the CDR3: TGTGCCAGCAGCCAAGTTCCGGGGTCTGGAAACACCATATATTTT. Protein sequence: CASSQVPGSGNTIYF.

V usage is TRBV19 and J usage is TRBJ2-2, with D perhaps TRBD2 (6 bases). Germline-derived CDR1 and CDR2 are LNHDA and SQIVND (reference sequence). The V gene lost 6 bases and the J gene lost 5 bases, with 16 bases spanning the gap. The CDR3 is 15 amino acids. CDR3 residues: CASRVSSVGTGELFF. The CDR3 DNA sequence: TGTGCCAGTAGGGTGTCTAGCGTCGGGACCGGGGAGCTGTTTTTT.

The chain carries TRBV19 and TRBJ2-1, with 11 bases identical to TRBD1. The germline V gene encodes CDR1 LNHDA and CDR2 SQIVND (reference sequence). J gave up 2 bases and V 5 bases, and 2 bases lay outside the gene matches. CDR3 length: 15 amino acids. The CDR3 spells CASSVGQGAYNEQFF. The CDR3 DNA sequence: TGTGCCAGTAGTGTGGGACAGGGGGCCTACAATGAGCAGTTCTTC.

Notes on this clone: The sample carries other DNA sequences with the same CDR3. The chain combines TRBV6-2 or TRBV6-3 with TRBJ2-3; D unclear. In germline, CDR1 is MNHEY, CDR2 SVGEGT. CDR3 length equals 14 residues. The V end lost 0 bases, the J end lost 0 bases, and 4 bases lay between the germline ends. The CDR3 loop reads CASSYSTSTDTQYF. CDR3 nucleotides: TGTGCCAGCAGTTACTCTACTAGCACAGATACGCAGTATTTT.

CDR3 loop: CASSQTYSPHEKLFF. The CDR3 DNA follows: TGTGCCAGCAGTCAGACATATTCGCCTCATGAAAAACTGTTTTTT. The chain has TRBV6-5 and TRBJ1-4; D is ambiguous. The CDR3 contains 15 residues. From germline, CDR1 is MNHEY and CDR2 SVGAGI. The V end lost 5 bases, the J end lost 6 bases, and 16 bases lay between the germline ends.

This clone was picked up one time. The genes are TRBV19 and TRBJ1-1; D is ambiguous. Trimming removed 9 bases at V and 5 bases at J, with 10 bases between. CDR1 and CDR2 (germline): LNHDA, SQIVND (reference sequence). The CDR3 contains 11 residues. The CDR3 loop reads CASETRTEAFF. As DNA, the CDR3 is TGTGCCAGCGAGACGAGGACTGAAGCTTTCTTT.

This sequence joins TRBV9 and TRBJ1-3, with a weak D call TRBD1 (5 bases). There are 17 residues in the CDR3. V shed 5 bases and J shed 0 bases, with 18 bases lying between them. CDR1 and CDR2 (germline): SGDLS, YYNGEE. CDR3 nucleotide sequence: TGTGCCAGCAGTGAACTGACAGATAATCCCTCTGGAAACACCATATATTTT. The encoded protein is CASSELTDNPSGNTIYF.

Worth noting for this clone: Other DNA sequences in this sample translate to the same CDR3. The chain uses TRBV7-2 and TRBJ1-3; 7 nucleotides match TRBD1. The CDR3 sequence is 14 residues long. V trimming: 5 bases; J trimming: 2 bases; junction bases outside the gene matches: 3. Germline CDR1 reads SGHTA; CDR2 reads FQGNSA. The CDR3 spells CASSPDRAGNTIYF. The CDR3 coding sequence is TGTGCCAGCAGCCCAGACAGGGCTGGAAACACCATATATTTT.

Here the CDR3 reads CASSIGDGGRNSPLHF. CDR3 nucleotide sequence: TGTGCCAGTAGTATCGGGGATGGTGGAAGAAATTCACCCCTCCACTTT. The chain combines TRBV19 with TRBJ1-6; no clear D gene. The CDR3 spans 16 residues. Trimming took 3 bases from V and 7 from J, leaving 16 bases between them. Germline V CDR1 and CDR2: LNHDA, SQIVND (reference sequence).

The rearrangement joins TRBV27 to TRBJ2-1; 7 bases match TRBD2. This CDR3 has 13 residues. The germline V gene has CDR1 MNHEY and CDR2 SMNVEV (reference sequence). Losses at the gene ends were 3 bases for V and 6 bases for J; bases not matched to a gene: 2. The CDR3 DNA reads as TGTGCCAGCAGTTTGGGGAGGGCCAATGAGCAGTTCTTC. Amino acid sequence: CASSLGRANEQFF.

The chain uses TRBV19 and TRBJ2-7; no clear D. CDR1 is LNHDA, CDR2 SQIVND, per germline (reference sequence). The CDR3 has 11 amino acids. V lost 7 bases, J lost 2 bases, and 6 bases lay in between. The CDR3, as DNA: TGTGCCAGTACAGATACCTACGAGCAGTACTTC. It codes for CASTDTYEQYF.

The V call is TRBV29-1, the J call TRBJ1-1; 10 bases are shared with TRBD1. The CDR3 is 15 amino acids. CDR1 is SQVTM, CDR2 ANQGSEA, per germline. The V segment lost 3 bases and the J segment 7 bases; nucleotides outside the gene matches: 11. The DNA of the CDR3 is TGCAGCGTTGACTACCAGACAGGGGGCCCAGGTGAAGCTTTCTTT. This encodes CSVDYQTGGPGEAFF.